The subject of this entry is one T cell receptor beta chain. CDR1 and CDR2 (germline): SGHAT, FQNNGV. The CDR3 sequence is 12 residues long. V was trimmed by 5 bases and J by 11 bases, leaving 15 bases between them. Documented time point: 2014-2015 season, 7 days after vaccination. This record belongs to a study of follicular helper T cells after annual influenza vaccination. TCRB was sequenced at Survey level resolution. Clones were sequenced by immunoSEQ multiplex PCR, and TCRdb holds only the in-frame ones, with some missing. The sample carries several thousand clones, roughly 80% recorded once. Source: CXCR5+ CD38- circulating T follicular helper cells from blood, taken 7 days after influenza vaccination. Described subset: circulating Tfh, non-naive CD4+CXCR5+PD-1+ (ICOS+CD38+ or ICOS-CD38-). The chain joins TRBV11-2 to TRBJ1-1; D gene ambiguous. This TCR was recovered from an adult who received the influenza vaccine. The CDR3 protein is CASSKREQRAFF. CDR3 DNA sequence: TGTGCCAGCAGCAAGAGGGAACAACGGGCTTTCTTT.